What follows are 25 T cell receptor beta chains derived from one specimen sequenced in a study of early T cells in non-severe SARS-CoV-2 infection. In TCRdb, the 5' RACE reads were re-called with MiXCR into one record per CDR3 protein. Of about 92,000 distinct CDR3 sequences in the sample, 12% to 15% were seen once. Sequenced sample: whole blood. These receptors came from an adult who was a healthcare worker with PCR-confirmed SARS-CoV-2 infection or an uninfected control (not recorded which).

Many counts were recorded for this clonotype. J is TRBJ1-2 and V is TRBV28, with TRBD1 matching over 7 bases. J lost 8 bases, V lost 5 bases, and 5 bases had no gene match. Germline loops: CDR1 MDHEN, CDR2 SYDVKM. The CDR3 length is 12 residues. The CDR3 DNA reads TGTGCCAGCAGTGCCACAGGGGTCGGCTACACCTTC. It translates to CASSATGVGYTF.

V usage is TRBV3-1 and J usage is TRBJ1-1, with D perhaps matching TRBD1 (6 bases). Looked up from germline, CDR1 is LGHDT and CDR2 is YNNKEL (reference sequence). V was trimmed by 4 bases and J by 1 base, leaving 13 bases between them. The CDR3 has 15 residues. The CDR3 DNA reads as TGTGCCAGCAGCCCCTGGACAGCTCGGAACACTGAAGCTTTCTTT. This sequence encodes CASSPWTARNTEAFF.

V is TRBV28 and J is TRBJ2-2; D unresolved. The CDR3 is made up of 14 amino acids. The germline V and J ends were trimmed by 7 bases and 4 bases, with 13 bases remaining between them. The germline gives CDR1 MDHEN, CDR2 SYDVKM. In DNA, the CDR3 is TGTGCCAGCACCTCGGACGAACGCACCGGGGAGCTGTTTTTT. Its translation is CASTSDERTGELFF.

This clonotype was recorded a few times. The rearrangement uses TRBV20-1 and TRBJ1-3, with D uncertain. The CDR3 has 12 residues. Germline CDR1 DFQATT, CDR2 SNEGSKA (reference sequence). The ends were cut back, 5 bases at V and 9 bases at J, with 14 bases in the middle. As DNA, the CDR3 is TGCAGTGCTTTCAGTGACCCGGCCACCATATATTTT. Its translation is CSAFSDPATIYF.

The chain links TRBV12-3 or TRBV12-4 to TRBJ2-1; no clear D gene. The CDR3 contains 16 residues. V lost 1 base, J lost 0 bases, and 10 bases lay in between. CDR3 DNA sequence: TGTGCCAGCAGTTTAGAACTGGCCAGCTCCTACAATGAGCAGTTCTTC. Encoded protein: CASSLELASSYNEQFF.

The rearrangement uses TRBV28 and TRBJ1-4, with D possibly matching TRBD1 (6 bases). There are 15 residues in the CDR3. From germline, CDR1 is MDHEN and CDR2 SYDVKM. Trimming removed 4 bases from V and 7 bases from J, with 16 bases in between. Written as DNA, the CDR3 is TGTGCCAGCAGTTCGATACAGGGAGCCTTTGAAAAACTGTTTTTT. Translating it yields CASSSIQGAFEKLFF.

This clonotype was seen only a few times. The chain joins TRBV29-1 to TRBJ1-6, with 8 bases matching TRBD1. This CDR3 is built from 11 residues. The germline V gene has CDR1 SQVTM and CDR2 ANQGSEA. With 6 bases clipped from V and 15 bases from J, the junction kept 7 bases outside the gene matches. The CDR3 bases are TGCAGCGTAAAGGACGGACAGGGCCTCCACTTT. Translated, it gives CSVKDGQGLHF.

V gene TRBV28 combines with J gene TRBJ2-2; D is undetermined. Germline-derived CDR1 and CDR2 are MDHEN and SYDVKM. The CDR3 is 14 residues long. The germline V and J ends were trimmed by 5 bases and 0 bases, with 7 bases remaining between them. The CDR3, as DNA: TGTGCCAGCAGTGTCCTCTCGAACACCGGGGAGCTGTTTTTT. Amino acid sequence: CASSVLSNTGELFF.

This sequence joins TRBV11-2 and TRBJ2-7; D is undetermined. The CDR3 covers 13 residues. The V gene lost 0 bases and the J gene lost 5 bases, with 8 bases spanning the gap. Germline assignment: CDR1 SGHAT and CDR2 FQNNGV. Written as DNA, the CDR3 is TGTGCCAGCAGCTTAGATCACATCCACGAGCAGTACTTC. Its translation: CASSLDHIHEQYF.

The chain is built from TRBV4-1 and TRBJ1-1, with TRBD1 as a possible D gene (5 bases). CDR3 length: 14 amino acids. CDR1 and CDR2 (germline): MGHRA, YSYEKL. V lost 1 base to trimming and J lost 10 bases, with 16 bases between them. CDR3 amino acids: CASSQADRGNGAFF. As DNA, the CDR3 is TGCGCCAGCAGCCAAGCCGATAGGGGCAATGGAGCTTTCTTT.

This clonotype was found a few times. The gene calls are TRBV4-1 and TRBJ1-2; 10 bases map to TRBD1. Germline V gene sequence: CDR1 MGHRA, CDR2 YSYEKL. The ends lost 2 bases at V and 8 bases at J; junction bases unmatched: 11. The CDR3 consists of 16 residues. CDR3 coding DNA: TGCGCCAGCAGCCAACCCGGATCCGACAGGGGGCACGGCTACACCTTC. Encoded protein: CASSQPGSDRGHGYTF.

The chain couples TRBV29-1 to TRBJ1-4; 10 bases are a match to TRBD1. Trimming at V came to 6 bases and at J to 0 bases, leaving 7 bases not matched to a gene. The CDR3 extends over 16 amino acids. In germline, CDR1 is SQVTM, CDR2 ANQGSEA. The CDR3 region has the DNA TGCAGCGTGACGGGGACAGGGGTATCAACTAATGAAAAACTGTTTTTT. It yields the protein CSVTGTGVSTNEKLFF.

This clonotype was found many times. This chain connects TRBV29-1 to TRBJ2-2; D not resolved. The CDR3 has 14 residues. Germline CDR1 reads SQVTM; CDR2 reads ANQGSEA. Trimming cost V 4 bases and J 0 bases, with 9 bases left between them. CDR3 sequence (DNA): TGCAGCGTTGTAGGGTCAACGAACACCGGGGAGCTGTTTTTT. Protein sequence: CSVVGSTNTGELFF.

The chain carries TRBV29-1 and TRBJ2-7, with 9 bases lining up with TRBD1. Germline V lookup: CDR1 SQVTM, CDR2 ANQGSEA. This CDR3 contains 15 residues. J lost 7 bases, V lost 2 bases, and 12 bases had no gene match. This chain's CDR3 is CSVESSGQGSWEQYF. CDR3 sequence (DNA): TGCAGCGTTGAATCATCGGGACAGGGATCGTGGGAGCAGTACTTC.

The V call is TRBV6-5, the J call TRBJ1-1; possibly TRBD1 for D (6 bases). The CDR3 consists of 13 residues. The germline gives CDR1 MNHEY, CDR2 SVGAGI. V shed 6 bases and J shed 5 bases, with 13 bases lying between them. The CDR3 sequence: CASSLRGQTEAFF. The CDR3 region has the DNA TGTGCCAGCAGCCTCAGAGGACAGACTGAAGCTTTCTTT.

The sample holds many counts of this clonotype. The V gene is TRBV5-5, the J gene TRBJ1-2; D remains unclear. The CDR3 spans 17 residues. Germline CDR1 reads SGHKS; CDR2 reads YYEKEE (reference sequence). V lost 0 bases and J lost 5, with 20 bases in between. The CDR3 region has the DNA TGTGCCAGCAGCTTGGAGGCAGGTGATAGGGCCATATATGGCTACACCTTC. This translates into CASSLEAGDRAIYGYTF. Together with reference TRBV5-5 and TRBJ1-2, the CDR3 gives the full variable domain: DAGVTQSPTHLIKTRGQQVTLRCSPISGHKSVSWYQQVLGQGPQFIFQYYEKEERGRGNFPDRFSARQFPNYSSELNVNALLLGDSALYLCASSLEAGDRAIYGYTFGSGTRLTVV.

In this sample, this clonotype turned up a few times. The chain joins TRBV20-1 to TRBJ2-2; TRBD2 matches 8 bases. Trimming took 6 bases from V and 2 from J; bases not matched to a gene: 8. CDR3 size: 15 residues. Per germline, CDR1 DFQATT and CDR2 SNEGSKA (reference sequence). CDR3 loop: CSAPSAGENTGELFF. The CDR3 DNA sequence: TGCAGTGCCCCATCAGCGGGGGAAAACACCGGGGAGCTGTTTTTT.

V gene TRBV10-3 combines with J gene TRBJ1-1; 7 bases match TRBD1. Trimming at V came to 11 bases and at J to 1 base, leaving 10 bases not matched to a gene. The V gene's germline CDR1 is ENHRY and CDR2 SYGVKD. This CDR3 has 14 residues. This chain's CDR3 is CALRQGAGNTEAFF. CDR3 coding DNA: TGTGCCCTCCGACAGGGTGCAGGGAACACTGAAGCTTTCTTT.

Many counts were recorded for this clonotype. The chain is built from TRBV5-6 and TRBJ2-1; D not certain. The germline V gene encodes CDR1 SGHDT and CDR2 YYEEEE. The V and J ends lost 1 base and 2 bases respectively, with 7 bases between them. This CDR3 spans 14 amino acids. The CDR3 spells CASSLSGPYNEQFF. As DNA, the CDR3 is TGTGCCAGCAGCTTGTCGGGCCCCTACAATGAGCAGTTCTTC.

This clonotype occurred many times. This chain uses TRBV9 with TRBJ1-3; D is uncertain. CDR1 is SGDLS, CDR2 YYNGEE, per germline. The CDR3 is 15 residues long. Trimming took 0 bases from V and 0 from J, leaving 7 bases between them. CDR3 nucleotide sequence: TGTGCCAGCAGCGTAGTATTCGGCTCTGGAAACACCATATATTTT. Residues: CASSVVFGSGNTIYF.

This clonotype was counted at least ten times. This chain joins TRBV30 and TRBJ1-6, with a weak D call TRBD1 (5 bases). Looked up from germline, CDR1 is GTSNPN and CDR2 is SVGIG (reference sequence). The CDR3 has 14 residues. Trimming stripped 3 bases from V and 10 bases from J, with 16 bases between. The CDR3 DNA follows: TGTGCCTGGAGAAGAACAGGATCCACCTCACCCCTCCACTTT. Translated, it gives CAWRRTGSTSPLHF.

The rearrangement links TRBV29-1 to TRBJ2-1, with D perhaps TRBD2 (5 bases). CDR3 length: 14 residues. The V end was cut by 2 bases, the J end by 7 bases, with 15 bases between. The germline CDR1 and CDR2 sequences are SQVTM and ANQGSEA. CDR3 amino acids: CSVEQYRTSNEQFF. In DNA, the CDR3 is TGCAGCGTTGAACAGTATCGGACTTCTAATGAGCAGTTCTTC.

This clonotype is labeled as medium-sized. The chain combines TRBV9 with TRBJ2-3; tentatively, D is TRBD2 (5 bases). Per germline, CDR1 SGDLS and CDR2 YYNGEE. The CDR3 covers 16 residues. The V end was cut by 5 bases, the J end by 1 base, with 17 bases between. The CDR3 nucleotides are TGTGCCAGCAGTTGGAACGGACTGGGAGGCACAGATACGCAGTATTTT. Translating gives CASSWNGLGGTDTQYF.

The CDR3 is CASDGQGISGNTIYF. CDR3 nucleotides: TGTGCCAGCGATGGACAGGGGATATCTGGAAACACCATATATTTT. This chain links TRBV25-1 with TRBJ1-3, with TRBD1 matching over 9 bases. V was clipped by 8 bases and J by 1 base; unmatched bases: 6. This CDR3 region has 15 residues. CDR1 is MGHDK, CDR2 SYGVNS, per germline. Filled out from reference TRBV25-1 and TRBJ1-3, the complete variable domain reads EADIYQTPRYLVIGTGKKITLECSQTMGHDKMYWYQQDPGMELHLIHYSYGVNSTEKGDLSSESTVSRIRTEHFPLTLESARPSHTSQYLCASDGQGISGNTIYFGEGSWLTVV.

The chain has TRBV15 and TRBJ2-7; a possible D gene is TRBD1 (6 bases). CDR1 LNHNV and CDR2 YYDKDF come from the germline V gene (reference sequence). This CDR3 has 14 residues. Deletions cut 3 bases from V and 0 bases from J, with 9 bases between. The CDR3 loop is CATSRDRSSYEQYF. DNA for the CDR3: TGTGCCACCAGCAGGGACAGAAGCTCCTACGAGCAGTACTTC.